A selection of T cell receptor beta chains follows, all from one sample in a study of OX40 agonist ivuxolimab in advanced cancers. Here immunoSEQ multiplex PCR was the method, and the copy in TCRdb shows in-frame clones only, minus some. The data contain under 85,000 clones, 80% to 90% of them singletons. Sequencing was performed on CD4+ or CD8+ T cells sorted from blood, taken in a trial of the OX40 agonist ivuxolimab. All receptors come from an adult with an advanced solid tumor such as melanoma, head and neck, liver or kidney cancer. The CDR3 runs from the conserved cysteine through the conserved F or W. D genes are given only for firm matches. Rows give clone size only sometimes, using once, few, many, or a class for an expanded clone.

abundance | d_gene | j_gene | v_gene | len | CDR3aa | CDR3nt
- | - | TRBJ1-1 | TRBV10-3 | 13 | CAIKTGPSAEAFF | TGTGCCATCAAGACAGGCCCTTCCGCTGAAGCTTTCTTT
- | TRBD1 | TRBJ1-5 | TRBV5-1 | 16 | CASSPTGQGKNQPQHF | TGCGCCAGCAGTCCGACCGGACAGGGGAAAAATCAGCCCCAGCATTTT
once | - | TRBJ1-4 | TRBV27 | 14 | CASSRTRLNEKLFF | TGTGCCAGCAGTAGGACGCGGCTAAATGAAAAACTGTTTTTT
few | - | TRBJ2-7 | TRBV19 | 14 | CASSRDGGRDEQYF | TGTGCCAGTAGTCGGGACGGGGGCCGGGACGAGCAGTACTTC
few | - | TRBJ2-7 | TRBV7-9 | 11 | CASSASYEQYF | TGTGCCAGCAGCGCTTCCTACGAGCAGTACTTC
- | - | TRBJ1-1 | TRBV11-2 | 14 | CASSSQTLNTEAFF | TGTGCCAGCAGCTCCCAGACTTTGAACACTGAAGCTTTCTTT
- | TRBD1 | TRBJ2-6 | TRBV18 | 19 | CASSSSRAGGRSGANVLTF | TGTGCCAGCTCATCGTCCCGAGCAGGGGGAAGGAGTGGGGCCAACGTCCTGACTTTC
- | TRBD2 | TRBJ2-1 | TRBV9 | 17 | CASSVATGLAEYNEQFF | TGTGCCAGCAGCGTAGCTACTGGACTAGCGGAATACAATGAGCAGTTCTTC
once | - | TRBJ1-6 | TRBV6-6 | 16 | CASSYSGQPYNSPLHF | TGTGCCAGCAGTTACAGCGGACAGCCTTATAATTCACCCCTCCACTTT
- | - | TRBJ1-2 | TRBV5-6 | 13 | CASSVSSNYGYTF | TGTGCCAGCAGCGTATCGTCTAACTATGGCTACACCTTC
many | - | TRBJ2-7 | TRBV18 | 15 | CASSPRARTTYEQYF | TGTGCCAGCTCACCGCGAGCTAGGACTACCTACGAGCAGTACTTC
- | - | TRBJ2-7 | TRBV6-6 | 15 | CASSYVPGSSYEQYF | TGTGCCAGCAGTTACGTACCAGGGAGCTCCTACGAGCAGTACTTC
- | - | TRBJ1-5 | TRBV11-2 | 17 | CASSLGTGSIGYQPQHF | TGTGCCAGCAGCTTAGGTACAGGGTCCATAGGTTATCAGCCCCAGCATTTT
- | - | TRBJ2-1 | TRBV11-2 | 15 | CASSFELPTYNEQFF | TGTGCCAGCAGCTTCGAGCTTCCCACCTACAATGAGCAGTTCTTC
many | TRBD1 | TRBJ1-1 | TRBV2 | 15 | CASSSRTGSGPEAFF | TGTGCCAGCAGCTCTAGGACAGGTTCGGGTCCTGAAGCTTTCTTT
once | TRBD1 | TRBJ1-3 | TRBV7-2 | 13 | CASGTGDGNTIYF | TGTGCCAGCGGGACAGGGGACGGAAACACCATATATTTT
once | TRBD1 | TRBJ2-1 | TRBV20-1 | 11 | CSAVYRGEQFF | TGCAGTGCTGTATACAGGGGCGAGCAGTTCTTC
- | - | TRBJ2-1 | TRBV7-2 | 15 | CASSPGLPATNEQFF | TGTGCCAGCAGCCCCGGACTCCCGGCAACCAATGAGCAGTTCTTC
- | - | TRBJ2-5 | TRBV7-2 | 13 | CASSLALQETQYF | TGTGCCAGCAGCTTAGCCCTACAAGAGACCCAGTACTTC
- | - | TRBJ1-1 | TRBV7-3 | 13 | CASSQGTALRAFF | TGTGCCAGCAGCCAAGGGACCGCTCTAAGAGCTTTCTTT
- | - | TRBJ2-3 | TRBV7-3 | 15 | CASSLVLAATDTQYF | TGTGCCAGCAGCTTAGTGTTAGCGGCCACAGATACGCAGTATTTT
- | TRBD2 | TRBJ2-2 | TRBV5-4 | 16 | CASGSLTSGRTGELFF | TGTGCCAGCGGCTCTCTGACTAGCGGGAGAACCGGGGAGCTGTTTTTT
- | - | TRBJ2-4 | TRBV14 | 14 | CASSQKNSKNIQYF | TGTGCCAGCAGCCAAAAAAATTCCAAAAACATTCAGTACTTC
- | TRBD1 | TRBJ2-7 | TRBV19 | 15 | CASSPEDRGSYEQYF | TGTGCCAGTAGCCCCGAGGACAGGGGATCCTACGAGCAGTACTTC
- | TRBD1 | TRBJ1-1 | TRBV6-5 | 15 | CASSSTRQGVTEAFF | TGTGCCAGCAGTTCTACTAGACAGGGCGTCACTGAAGCTTTCTTT
- | - | TRBJ2-5 | TRBV2 | 16 | CASSEERTRTQETQYF | TGTGCCAGCAGTGAAGAGCGCACTAGGACCCAAGAGACCCAGTACTTC
- | TRBD1 | TRBJ2-1 | TRBV7-3 | 15 | CASRFGTGFNNEQFF | TGTGCCAGCAGGTTCGGGACAGGGTTCAACAATGAGCAGTTCTTC
once | - | TRBJ2-1 | TRBV19 | 14 | CASSIRDLEDEQFF | TGTGCCAGTAGTATCCGGGACCTTGAGGATGAGCAGTTCTTC